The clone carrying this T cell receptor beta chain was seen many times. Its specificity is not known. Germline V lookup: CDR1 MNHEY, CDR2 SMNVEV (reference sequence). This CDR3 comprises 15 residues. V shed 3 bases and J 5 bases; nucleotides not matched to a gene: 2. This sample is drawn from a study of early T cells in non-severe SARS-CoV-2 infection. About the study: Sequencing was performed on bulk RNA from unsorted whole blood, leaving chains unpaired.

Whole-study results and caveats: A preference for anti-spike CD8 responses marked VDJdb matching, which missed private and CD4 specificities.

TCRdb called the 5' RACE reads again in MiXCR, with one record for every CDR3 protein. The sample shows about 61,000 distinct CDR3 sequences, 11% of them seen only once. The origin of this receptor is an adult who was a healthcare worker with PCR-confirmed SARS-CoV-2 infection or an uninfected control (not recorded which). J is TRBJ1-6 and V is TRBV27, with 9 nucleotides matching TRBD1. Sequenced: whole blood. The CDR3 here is CASSLRDRDNSPLHF. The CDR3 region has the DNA TGTGCCAGCAGTTTGAGGGACAGGGATAATTCACCCCTCCACTTT.